The rows below give T cell receptor beta chains drawn from one sample of a study of blood T cell repertoires in COVID-19. This table comes from immunoSEQ multiplex PCR, and its TCRdb copy is limited to in-frame clones, with some not included. The sample carries approximately 250,000 clones, 75% to 90% recorded once. The specimen was peripheral blood. The origin of the receptors is a man aged 25-45 years with active or convalescent COVID-19. The CDR3 runs from the conserved cysteine through the conserved F or W. A D gene is named only where the DNA matches it firmly. For some rows the clone size is stated as once, few or many, or as a class when expanded; others skip it.

D | J | V | size | DNA | CDR3
TRBD1 | TRBJ1-6 | TRBV2 | few | TGTGCCAGCAGTGTTGGACAGGGGGCAGGGTCACCCCTCCACTTT | CASSVGQGAGSPLHF
NA | TRBJ2-1 | TRBV5-4 | NA | TGTGCCAGCAGCCTGGGAGGTGAGCAGTTCTTC | CASSLGGEQFF
NA | TRBJ1-2 | TRBV7-2 | once | TGTGCCAGCAGTTCCCTAGGGGGTGGGTTTGTGTACACCTTC | CASSSLGGGFVYTF
NA | TRBJ2-3 | TRBV15 | NA | TGTGCCACCAGCAGAGGGTCGACAGCCCCCAATACGCAGTATTTT | CATSRGSTAPNTQYF
NA | TRBJ1-1 | TRBV27 | NA | TGTGCCAGCAGAATAGAGGGAGGGAACACTGAAGCTTTCTTT | CASRIEGGNTEAFF
NA | TRBJ1-2 | TRBV13 | few | TGTGCCAGCACCCTGGGGAGGGGGGGCTATGGCTACACCTTC | CASTLGRGGYGYTF
NA | TRBJ2-7 | TRBV6-1 | NA | TGTGCCAGCAGTGAAGGGGTGATAGGGGATACCTACGAGCAGTACTTC | CASSEGVIGDTYEQYF
NA | TRBJ2-2 | TRBV11-2 | NA | TGTGCCAGCAGCCACGGGACTGAGAACACCGGGGAGCTGTTTTTT | CASSHGTENTGELFF
NA | TRBJ1-4 | TRBV11-2 | NA | TGTGCCAGCAGCCCATTCATGTCGGGAAATGAAAAACTGTTTTTT | CASSPFMSGNEKLFF
NA | TRBJ2-1 | TRBV15 | NA | TGTGCCACCAGCAGAGGACAGGCGGGCGAGCAGTTCTTC | CATSRGQAGEQFF
TRBD1 | TRBJ2-1 | TRBV2 | few | TGTGCCAGCAGTGTCAGGGGGAACTCCTACAATGAGCAGTTCTTC | CASSVRGNSYNEQFF
NA | TRBJ1-2 | TRBV12-3/TRBV12-4 | once | TGTGCCAGCAGTTTTGAGAGGGCTGGCTACACCTTC | CASSFERAGYTF
TRBD2 | TRBJ2-5 | TRBV29-1 | NA | TGCAGCGTTGATGGGTGGGGGGGCCAAGAGACCCAGTACTTC | CSVDGWGGQETQYF
TRBD2 | TRBJ2-7 | TRBV10-2 | NA | TGCGCCAGCAGTGACGCGGGGGGAAGCTACGAGCAGTACTTC | CASSDAGGSYEQYF
TRBD2 | TRBJ2-5 | TRBV7-8 | NA | TGTGCCAGCAGCTCAAGGACTAGCGGGATACAAGAGACCCAGTACTTC | CASSSRTSGIQETQYF
NA | TRBJ2-1 | TRBV5-1 | NA | TGCGCCAGCAGCTCCTCACTAGAGTCTGAGCAGTTCTTC | CASSSSLESEQFF
NA | TRBJ1-3 | TRBV7-9 | NA | TGTGCCAGCGCCCTAGGATCTGGAAACACCATATATTTT | CASALGSGNTIYF
TRBD1 | TRBJ1-5 | TRBV5-4 | NA | TGTGCCAGCAGCGTCGTCTTGGACAGGGGGATGTTCGGCAATCAGCCCCAGCATTTT | CASSVVLDRGMFGNQPQHF
NA | TRBJ2-2 | TRBV19 | NA | TGTGCCAGTAGTGAAACAGGGCTCGGGGAGCTGTTTTTT | CASSETGLGELFF
NA | TRBJ1-6 | TRBV19 | NA | TGTGCCAGTAGTATAGACAGGGTCAATAATTCACCCCTCCACTTT | CASSIDRVNNSPLHF
TRBD1 | TRBJ1-1 | TRBV3-1/TRBV3-2 | NA | TGTGCCAGCAGCCAAGTGACAGGGTCGAACACTGAAGCTTTCTTT | CASSQVTGSNTEAFF
TRBD2 | TRBJ2-2 | TRBV11-2 | NA | TGTGCCAGCACCCAGCGGGGGGGGGTTACCGGGGAGCTGTTTTTT | CASTQRGGVTGELFF
NA | TRBJ2-7 | TRBV7-2 | NA | TGTGCCAGCAGCTTAGCTATCACCCAACGCCGGGAGCAGTACTTC | CASSLAITQRREQYF
TRBD1 | TRBJ1-5 | TRBV6-2/TRBV6-3 | once | TGTGCCAGCAGTGAGGACAGGGCCCGTGGCCCCCAGCATTTT | CASSEDRARGPQHF
TRBD1 | TRBJ1-4 | TRBV27 | NA | TGTGCCAGCAGTTCCCTGACAGGGGCCAGTGAAAAACTGTTTTTT | CASSSLTGASEKLFF
NA | TRBJ2-3 | TRBV27 | NA | TGTGCCAGCAGTTACTACCGGGCAGATACGCAGTATTTT | CASSYYRADTQYF
NA | TRBJ2-7 | TRBV20-1 | NA | TGCAGTGCTAGTCTGGGCGCCGAGCAGTACTTC | CSASLGAEQYF
NA | TRBJ2-7 | TRBV3-1/TRBV3-2 | NA | TGTGCCAGCAGCCAGGGCATCTCCTACGAGCAGTACTTC | CASSQGISYEQYF
TRBD1 | TRBJ1-5 | TRBV7-6 | once | TGTGCCAGCAGCCTAGGGACAGGGTTAGCCAATCAGCCCCAGCATTTT | CASSLGTGLANQPQHF